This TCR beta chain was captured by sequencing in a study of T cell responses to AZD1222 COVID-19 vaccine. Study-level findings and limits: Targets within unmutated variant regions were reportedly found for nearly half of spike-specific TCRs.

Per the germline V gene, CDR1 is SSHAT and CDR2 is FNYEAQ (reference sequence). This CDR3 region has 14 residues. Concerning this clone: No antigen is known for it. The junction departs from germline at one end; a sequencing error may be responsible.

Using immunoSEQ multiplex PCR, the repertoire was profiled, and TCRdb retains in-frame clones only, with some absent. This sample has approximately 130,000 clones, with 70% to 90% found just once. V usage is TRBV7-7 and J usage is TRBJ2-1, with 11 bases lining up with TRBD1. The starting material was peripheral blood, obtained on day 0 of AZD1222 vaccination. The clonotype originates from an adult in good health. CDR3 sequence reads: CASSRGQGAGEQFF. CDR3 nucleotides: TGTGCTAGCAGCCGAGGACAGGGGGCTGGCGAGCAGTTCTTC.